The following is a TCR beta chain sequence with its context. The antigen is undetermined. PCR involved 60 Vbeta and 13 Jbeta primers. The method was immunoSEQ multiplex PCR; TCRdb's version includes in-frame clones alone and lacks a portion of them. Among around 67,000 clones listed, 80% to 90% were seen once. The data originate from a study of cytomegalovirus exposure and HLA in healthy donors. Study-level background: Falling in the Caucasian-associated ancestry cluster were about 82% of some 400 genotyped donors. Study-level findings and limits: Donor immune exposure was known only as CMV serostatus.

The V gene's germline CDR1 is KGHSH and CDR2 LQKENI. The trim removed 1 base at V and 4 bases at J, leaving 10 bases unmatched. The CDR3 is made up of 17 amino acids. The source of this sequence is a woman in her twenties or thirties in good health and CMV-seropositive. The sample was PBMCs. The V and J genes are TRBV18 and TRBJ1-1; 9 nucleotides align to TRBD1. The CDR3 coding sequence is TGTGCCAGCTCACCACGTCCCGGGACAGGGTTGGGCACTGAAGCTTTCTTT. Encoded protein: CASSPRPGTGLGTEAFF.